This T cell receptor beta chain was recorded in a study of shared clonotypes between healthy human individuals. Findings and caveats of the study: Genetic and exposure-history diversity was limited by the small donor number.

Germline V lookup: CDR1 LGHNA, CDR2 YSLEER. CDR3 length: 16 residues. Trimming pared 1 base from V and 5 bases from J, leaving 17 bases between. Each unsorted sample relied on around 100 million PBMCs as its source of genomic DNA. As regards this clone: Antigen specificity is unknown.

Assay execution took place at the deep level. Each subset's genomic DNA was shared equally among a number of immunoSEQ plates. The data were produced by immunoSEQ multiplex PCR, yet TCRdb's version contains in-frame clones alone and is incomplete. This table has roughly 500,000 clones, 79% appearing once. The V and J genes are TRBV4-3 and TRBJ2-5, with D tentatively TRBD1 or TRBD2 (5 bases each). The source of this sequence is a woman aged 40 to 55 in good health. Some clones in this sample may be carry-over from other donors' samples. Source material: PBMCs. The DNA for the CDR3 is TGCGCCAGCAGCCAAGCAATCGGGGCAGGTTCGGAGACCCAGTACTTC. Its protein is CASSQAIGAGSETQYF.